These 28 T cell receptor beta chains were all obtained from the same sample, sequenced in a study of T cell repertoires in cytomegalovirus infection. Each CDR3 protein is one row after TCRdb ran MiXCR on the reads. The sample lists about 200,000 distinct CDR3 sequences, 7.5% to 10% seen once, with about 4.2% in the top ten. Source material: PBMCs. All receptors come from a human donor in good health (CMV status not recorded). Some clones in this sample may be carry-over from other donors' samples.

This clonotype was observed many times. The chain combines TRBV7-3 with TRBJ2-3; 7 positions agree with TRBD2. The V gene end was trimmed by 5 bases and the J gene end by 1 base; junction bases not matched to a gene: 6. The length of the CDR3 is 15 residues. CDR1 and CDR2 (germline): SGHTA, FQGTGA. The CDR3 DNA reads TGTGCCAGCAGCCCTCTAGCGGAGGGCACAGATACGCAGTATTTT. Its translation is CASSPLAEGTDTQYF.

A few counts support this clonotype. The CDR3 DNA follows: TGCAGCGCGAGAGAGGGGGCGCCGGGTCAGCCCCAGCATTTT. Protein product: CSAREGAPGQPQHF. The chain uses TRBV20-1 and TRBJ1-5; TRBD1 agrees at 7 bases. Germline V gives CDR1 DFQATT, CDR2 SNEGSKA (reference sequence). This CDR3 region has 14 residues.

There are many counts of this clonotype. The chain recombines TRBV7-2 with TRBJ2-1; TRBD2 matches 12 bases. Germline loops: CDR1 SGHTA, CDR2 FQGNSA. This CDR3 region has 15 residues. V was pared by 2 bases and J by 15 bases, with 11 bases of the junction left unmatched. The CDR3 loop reads CASSLPSSGRALGFF. The CDR3 nucleotides read TGTGCCAGCAGCTTACCGTCTAGCGGGAGGGCCTTGGGGTTCTTC.

This clonotype was counted ten times or more. A junction boundary mismatches the germline segment, possibly from a read error. The chain joins TRBV7-3 to TRBJ1-2; no clear D. The germline V gene encodes CDR1 SGHTA and CDR2 FQGTGA. This CDR3 spans 13 amino acids. The CDR3 DNA follows: TGTGCCAGCAGCGTAACACGGGGAGATGGCTACACCTTC. Translation gives CASSVTRGDGYTF.

The chain employs TRBV29-1 and TRBJ1-5, with D perhaps matching TRBD1 (6 bases). CDR3 length: 13 amino acids. CDR1 and CDR2 from the germline V gene are SQVTM and ANQGSEA. V dropped 1 base and J dropped 7 bases, with 11 bases sitting between them. The CDR3 nucleotides are TGCAGCGTTGAAGCGGGGGCGGGACAGCCCCAGCATTTT. Translation: CSVEAGAGQPQHF.

At least ten counts were recorded for this clonotype. This rearrangement joins TRBV19 to TRBJ2-7; 9 nucleotides match TRBD1. V shed 5 bases and J 6 bases; nucleotides not matched to a gene: 14. This CDR3 is 16 amino acids long. Looked up from germline, CDR1 is LNHDA and CDR2 is SQIVND (reference sequence). CDR3 loop: CASSHGGTGSAFEQYF. The DNA of the CDR3 is TGTGCCAGTAGTCACGGAGGGACAGGGTCAGCGTTCGAGCAGTACTTC. The whole variable domain, remainder taken from reference TRBV19 and TRBJ2-7, is DGGITQSPKYLFRKEGQNVTLSCEQNLNHDAMYWYRQDPGQGLRLIYYSQIVNDFQKGDIAEGYSVSREKKESFPLTVTSAQKNPTAFYLCASSHGGTGSAFEQYFGPGTRLTVT.

With respect to this clonotype: It may be a read error: a sequence one base away is much more abundant. The chain recombines TRBV7-2 with TRBJ1-2; D remains unclear. This CDR3 spans 13 amino acids. Germline values: CDR1 SGHTA, CDR2 FQGNSA. Trimming left V 1 base short and J 8 bases short, with 11 bases between. CDR3 sequence reads: CASSLDQCLGYTF. CDR3 in DNA: TGTGCCAGCAGCTTAGATCAGTGTTTGGGCTACACCTTC.

This clonotype turned up a few times. The rearrangement joins TRBV28 to TRBJ1-4; D ambiguous. From germline, CDR1 is MDHEN and CDR2 SYDVKM. V lost 2 bases, J lost 2 bases, and 6 bases lay in between. This CDR3 spans 14 amino acids. CDR3 protein: CASSLGGTNEKLFF. DNA for the CDR3: TGTGCCAGCAGTTTAGGCGGCACTAATGAAAAACTGTTTTTT.

This clonotype showed up many times. The V call is TRBV7-2, the J call TRBJ2-7, with TRBD1 matching 7 bases. V lost 7 bases, J lost 9 bases, and 9 bases stayed unmatched. This CDR3 contains 12 residues. Germline CDR1 SGHTA, CDR2 FQGNSA. CDR3 DNA sequence: TGTGCCAGCACGGACAGGAACACGGGGCAGTACTTC. Translation gives CASTDRNTGQYF.

This clonotype has ten or more counts. The J gene is TRBJ2-1, the V gene TRBV7-6, with D perhaps TRBD1 or TRBD2 (5 bases each). V lost 6 bases and J 6 bases, leaving 21 bases between the germline ends. The CDR3 extends over 16 amino acids. Germline assignment: CDR1 SGHVS and CDR2 FNYEAQ. The CDR3 DNA is TGTGCCAGCAGTTTGTTAATCGGGGCCTCGAGCAATGAGCAGTTCTTC. This encodes CASSLLIGASSNEQFF.

In its sample, this clonotype was seen a few times. The rearrangement uses TRBV6-4 and TRBJ2-3, with TRBD2 matching 7 bases. Germline CDR1 reads MRHNA; CDR2 reads SNTAGT. The CDR3 consists of 14 residues. V shed 8 bases and J 3 bases; nucleotides not matched to a gene: 8. CDR3 DNA sequence: TGTGCCAGCCCCAGCGGGACTTGTACAGATACGCAGTATTTT. Protein: CASPSGTCTDTQYF.

This clonotype was seen many times. The chain is built from TRBV6-4 and TRBJ2-3; tentatively, D is TRBD2 (5 bases). Germline assignment: CDR1 MRHNA and CDR2 SNTAGT. The length of the CDR3 is 14 residues. Trimming pared 4 bases from V and 2 bases from J, leaving 10 bases between. The CDR3 coding sequence is TGTGCCAGCAGTGGGGAGTTGGACACAGATACGCAGTATTTT. Protein sequence: CASSGELDTDTQYF.

CDR3: CSASTGPYEQYF. The DNA for the CDR3 is TGCAGTGCTAGTACAGGTCCCTACGAGCAGTACTTC. This sequence joins TRBV20-1 and TRBJ2-7; weak D call: TRBD1 (5 bases). Germline V CDR1 and CDR2: DFQATT, SNEGSKA (reference sequence). The CDR3 covers 12 residues. V was clipped by 3 bases and J by 2 bases, with 8 bases between them.

This clonotype was counted between two and nine times. The V call is TRBV6-5, the J call TRBJ1-1; the match to TRBD1 covers 7 bases. From germline, CDR1 is MNHEY and CDR2 SVGAGI. The V gene end was trimmed by 5 bases and the J gene end by 1 base; junction bases not matched to a gene: 4. The CDR3 runs 14 residues. CDR3 amino acids: CASSHRGQNTEAFF. CDR3 sequence (DNA): TGTGCCAGCAGTCACAGGGGACAGAACACTGAAGCTTTCTTT.

This clonotype was seen many times. V gene TRBV20-1 combines with J gene TRBJ1-1; 8 bases map to TRBD1. V trimming: 2 bases; J trimming: 0 bases; junction bases outside the gene matches: 5. CDR1 is DFQATT, CDR2 SNEGSKA, per germline (reference sequence). This CDR3 contains 15 residues. The CDR3 sequence: CSARQGAGMNTEAFF. In DNA form, the CDR3 reads TGCAGTGCTAGACAGGGGGCTGGAATGAACACTGAAGCTTTCTTT.

This clonotype has a count of ten or more. The chain joins TRBV15 to TRBJ1-2, with D possibly TRBD1 on 6 matching bases. V gave up 1 base and J gave up 2 bases, with 14 bases separating them. The CDR3 has 16 amino acids. Germline CDR1 and CDR2: LNHNV and YYDKDF (reference sequence). The CDR3 sequence: CATSRGRGGANYGYTF. Here the CDR3 DNA reads TGTGCCACCAGCAGAGGCCGGGGGGGGGCAAACTATGGCTACACCTTC.

This clonotype was picked up many times. This chain connects TRBV6-1 to TRBJ2-1, with 8 bases identical to TRBD2. The J segment lost 0 bases and the V segment lost 4 bases, leaving 8 bases of the junction unmatched. Germline CDR1 MNHNS, CDR2 SASEGT. The CDR3 spans 17 residues. CDR3 loop: CASSANSGASSYNEQFF. DNA of the CDR3: TGTGCCAGCAGTGCCAATAGCGGGGCCAGCTCCTACAATGAGCAGTTCTTC.

In its sample, this clonotype was seen many times. The genes are TRBV7-2 and TRBJ2-5; 8 positions match TRBD1. Germline V gene lookup returns CDR1 SGHTA and CDR2 FQGNSA. V lost 5 bases and J lost 4; bases outside the gene matches: 6. This CDR3 contains 14 residues. CDR3 bases: TGTGCCAGCAGCGATGCAGGGGGCGGAGAGACCCAGTACTTC. This encodes CASSDAGGGETQYF. Complete variable domain (other parts from reference TRBV7-2 and TRBJ2-5): GAGVSQSPSNKVTEKGKDVELRCDPISGHTALYWYRQSLGQGLEFLIYFQGNSAPDKSGLPSDRFSAERTGGSVSTLTIQRTQQEDSAVYLCASSDAGGGETQYFGPGTRLLVL.

This clonotype was seen repeatedly, ten times or more. The chain couples TRBV5-4 to TRBJ2-3, with 9 bases identical to TRBD2. Germline V gene sequence: CDR1 SGHNT, CDR2 YYREEE (reference sequence). There are 17 residues in the CDR3. V was clipped by 5 bases and J by 1 base; unmatched bases: 11. The CDR3 DNA follows: TGTGCCAGCAGGTTTGGTCCAGCGGGAGGCCGCACAGATACGCAGTATTTT. It translates to CASRFGPAGGRTDTQYF.

The CDR3 DNA reads as TGTGCCAGCAGCTGGGAGCCCTCGAATGAGCAGTTCTTC. It codes for CASSWEPSNEQFF. The chain is built from TRBV7-2 and TRBJ2-1; D possibly corresponds to TRBD2 (5 bases). The CDR3 is 13 amino acids. The germline gives CDR1 SGHTA, CDR2 FQGNSA. Trimming left V 4 bases short and J 7 bases short, with 11 bases between.

This clonotype was seen ten or more times. V usage is TRBV6-2 or TRBV6-3 and J usage is TRBJ1-5; D remains unclear. The CDR3 contains 15 residues. V was shortened by 6 bases and J by 1 base, with 13 bases between the two germline ends. CDR1 MNHEY and CDR2 SVGEGT come from the germline V gene. The CDR3 spells CASSGDNRSNQPQHF. DNA of the CDR3: TGTGCCAGCAGCGGAGATAATCGGAGCAATCAGCCCCAGCATTTT.

This clonotype was found many times. V gene TRBV11-1 combines with J gene TRBJ2-1; the match to TRBD2 covers 12 bases. The CDR3 is 14 amino acids. Per the germline V gene, CDR1 is SGHAT and CDR2 is FQDESV (reference sequence). V shed 8 bases and J 4 bases; nucleotides not matched to a gene: 3. CDR3 in amino acids: CASHTSGRYNEQFF. The CDR3 DNA reads as TGTGCCAGCCACACTAGCGGGAGGTACAATGAGCAGTTCTTC.

This rearrangement joins TRBV28 to TRBJ1-1; D might be TRBD1 (6 bases). The CDR3 totals 12 residues. V gave up 5 bases and J gave up 10 bases, with 14 bases separating them. CDR1 and CDR2 (germline): MDHEN, SYDVKM. As DNA, the CDR3 is TGTGCCAGCAGTGAACGCCAGGGGCGAGCTTTCTTT. Translating gives CASSERQGRAFF.

Of note for this clonotype: Since a much larger clone is just one base distant, this may be a read error. The CDR3 does not close with the conserved phenylalanine or tryptophan, likely indicating a read error. This chain uses TRBV7-2 with TRBJ2-5, with D perhaps being TRBD1 or TRBD2 (6 bases each). Germline CDR1 SGHTA, CDR2 FQGNSA. Trimming shortened V by 4 bases and J by 5 bases, and 14 bases separated the two germline ends. The CDR3 extends over 14 amino acids. CDR3 coding DNA: TGTGCCAGCAGCTACAAGGGGGGCGGGGAGACCCAGTACCTC. As protein: CASSYKGGGETQYL.

At least ten counts were recorded for this clonotype. The V call is TRBV7-2, the J call TRBJ2-1, with TRBD2 matching 16 bases. The CDR3 totals 18 residues. Germline values: CDR1 SGHTA, CDR2 FQGNSA. Trimming at V came to 3 bases and at J to 0 bases, leaving 2 bases not matched to a gene. The CDR3 protein is CASSLGTSGRGSYNEQFF. Here the CDR3 DNA reads TGTGCCAGCAGCTTGGGGACTAGCGGGAGGGGCTCCTACAATGAGCAGTTCTTC. Looking up the rest from reference TRBV7-2 and TRBJ2-1 gives the full variable domain: GAGVSQSPSNKVTEKGKDVELRCDPISGHTALYWYRQSLGQGLEFLIYFQGNSAPDKSGLPSDRFSAERTGGSVSTLTIQRTQQEDSAVYLCASSLGTSGRGSYNEQFFGPGTRLTVL.

The V gene is TRBV27, the J gene TRBJ2-7; 8 bases fit TRBD2. After removal of 7 bases from V and 3 bases from J, the junction contained 11 bases not matched to a gene. This CDR3 comprises 15 residues. The germline gives CDR1 MNHEY, CDR2 SMNVEV (reference sequence). The CDR3 reads CASMAGGWPSYEQYF. CDR3 DNA sequence: TGTGCCAGCATGGCGGGGGGCTGGCCGAGCTACGAGCAGTACTTC.

The V and J genes are TRBV5-5 and TRBJ1-2; D remains ambiguous. The CDR3 is 15 amino acids. V was clipped by 1 base and J by 1 base, with 11 bases between them. Germline CDR1 is SGHKS and CDR2 is YYEKEE (reference sequence). The DNA for the CDR3 is TGTGCCAGCAGCTTGAGGCCGGGCGGTAACTATGGCTACACCTTC. This sequence encodes CASSLRPGGNYGYTF.

In this sample, this clonotype turned up many times. The V and J genes are TRBV12-3 or TRBV12-4 and TRBJ1-5, with TRBD1 identical over 8 bases. V lost 5 bases to trimming and J lost 2 bases; unmatched junction nucleotides: 8. CDR3 length equals 16 residues. The CDR3: CASSNSGGAGNQPQHF. CDR3 bases: TGTGCCAGCAGTAACTCAGGGGGCGCGGGCAATCAGCCCCAGCATTTT.